This T cell receptor beta chain comes out of a study of regulatory T cells in long-lasting Graves disease. Looking at the study overall: Graves' patients diagnosed newly had used antithyroid drugs under 3 months.

This clonotype has only a few counts. Its cognate antigen is unknown. The time point: newly diagnosed GD, antithyroid drugs for less than 3 months. PBMC-extracted RNA yielded the TCR library. The authors drew 7.5 to 10 milliliters of peripheral blood into EDTA tubes. The study, taken as a whole, reports: Favoring TRBV28, TRBJ1-2 and TRBJ2-5 was a feature seen in persistent disease. A greater number of public clonotypes (under 3,000) was shared by persistent patients than by new patients (approximately 1,000).

According to the study, TCR beta libraries were built with iRepertoire HTBI primers and CDR3-region Arm-PCR. TCRdb independently ran MiXCR on the multiplex PCR reads; one entry per CDR3 protein. Of around 400,000 distinct CDR3 sequences in the sample, roughly 16% were seen once. CDR1 is SEHNR and CDR2 is FQNEAQ in the germline V gene (reference sequence). V was pared by 5 bases and J by 8 bases, with 11 bases of the junction left unmatched. This CDR3 region has 14 residues. This chain connects TRBV7-9 to TRBJ2-7; 8 bases agree with TRBD1. This sample comprised peripheral blood mononuclear cells (PBMCs), obtained at new diagnosis, from a patient treated with antithyroid drugs. The clonotype originates from a female donor with Graves disease. The CDR3 bases are TGTGCCAGCAGCCCTTACAGGGGGAGGTACAAGCAGTACTTC. Residues: CASSPYRGRYKQYF. Supplemented by reference TRBV7-9 and TRBJ2-7, the full variable domain reads DTGVSQNPRHKITKRGQNVTFRCDPISEHNRLYWYRQTLGQGPEFLTYFQNEAQLEKSRLLSDRFSAERPKGSFSTLEIQRTEQGDSAMYLCASSPYRGRYKQYFGPGTRLTVT.